The subject of this entry is one T cell receptor (beta chain). This record belongs to a study of blood T cell repertoires in COVID-19. Background on the study: Researchers got acute and convalescent COVID-19 samples from the United States, Italy and Spain. Sample material is recorded as cDNA or gDNA derived from T cells, B-cell-depleted T cells, or PBMCs.

Between the trimmed V and J ends, which lost 5 bases and 3 bases, there was a span of 19 bases. The CDR3 is 16 amino acids. The germline CDR1 and CDR2 sequences are SGHVS and FQNEAQ. Original methodology: Counts of nucleated cells, estimated from reference gene primer amplification, were obtained. Here immunoSEQ multiplex PCR was the method, and the copy in TCRdb shows in-frame clones only, minus some. V and J calls and clone size follow that table, whereas D and trimming were derived from the DNA. The sample includes tens of thousands of clones, over 85% of them seen just once. The receptor comes from a male donor with active COVID-19. This chain uses TRBV7-8 with TRBJ1-1, with D hard to call. The sample taken for sequencing was peripheral blood. CDR3: CASSHMDFRGYTEAFF. CDR3 sequence (DNA): TGTGCCAGCAGCCACATGGACTTCCGAGGGTACACTGAAGCTTTCTTT.